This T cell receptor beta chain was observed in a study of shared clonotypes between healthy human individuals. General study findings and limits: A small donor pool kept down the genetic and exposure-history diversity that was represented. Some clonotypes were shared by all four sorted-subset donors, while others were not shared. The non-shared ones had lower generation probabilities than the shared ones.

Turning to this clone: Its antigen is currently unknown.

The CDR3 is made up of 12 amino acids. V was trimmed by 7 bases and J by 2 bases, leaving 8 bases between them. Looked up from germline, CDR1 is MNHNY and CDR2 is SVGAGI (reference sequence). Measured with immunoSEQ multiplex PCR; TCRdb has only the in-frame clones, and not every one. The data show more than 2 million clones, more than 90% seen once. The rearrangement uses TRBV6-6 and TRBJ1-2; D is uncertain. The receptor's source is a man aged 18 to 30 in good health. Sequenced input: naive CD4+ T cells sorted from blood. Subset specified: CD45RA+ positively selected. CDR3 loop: CASMLTNYGYTF. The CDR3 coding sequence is TGTGCCAGCATGTTAACAAACTATGGCTACACCTTC.